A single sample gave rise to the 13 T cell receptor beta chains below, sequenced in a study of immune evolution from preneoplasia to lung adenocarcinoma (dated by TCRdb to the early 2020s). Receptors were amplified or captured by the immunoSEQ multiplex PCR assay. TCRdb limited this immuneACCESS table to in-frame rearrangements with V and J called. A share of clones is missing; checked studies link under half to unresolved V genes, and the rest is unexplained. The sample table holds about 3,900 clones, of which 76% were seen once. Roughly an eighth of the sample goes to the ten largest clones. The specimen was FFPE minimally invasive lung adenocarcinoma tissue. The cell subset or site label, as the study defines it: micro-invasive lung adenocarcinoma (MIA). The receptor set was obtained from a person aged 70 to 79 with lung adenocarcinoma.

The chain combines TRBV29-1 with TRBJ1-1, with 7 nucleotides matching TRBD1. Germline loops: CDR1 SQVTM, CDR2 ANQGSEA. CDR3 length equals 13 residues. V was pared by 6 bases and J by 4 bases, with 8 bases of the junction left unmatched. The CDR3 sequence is CSVLRDRATEAFF. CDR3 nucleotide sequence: TGCAGCGTCTTACGGGACAGAGCCACTGAAGCTTTCTTT.

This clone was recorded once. CDR3 sequence (DNA): TGTGCCAGCAGCGTAGGACAGCTTAACACTGAAGCTTTCTTT. Its translation is CASSVGQLNTEAFF. The rearrangement uses TRBV9 and TRBJ1-1; D might be TRBD1 (5 bases). The germline V and J ends were trimmed by 0 bases and 2 bases, with 8 bases remaining between them. Germline CDR1 reads SGDLS; CDR2 reads YYNGEE. This CDR3 is built from 14 residues.

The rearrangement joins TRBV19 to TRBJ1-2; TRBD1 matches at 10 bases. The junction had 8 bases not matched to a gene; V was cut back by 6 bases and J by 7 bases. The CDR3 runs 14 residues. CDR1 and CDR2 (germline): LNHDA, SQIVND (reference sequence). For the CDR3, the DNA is TGTGCCAGTAGCCAGGAGGGACAGGGGTTTGGCTACACCTTC. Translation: CASSQEGQGFGYTF.

The CDR3 spells CASSSEVLSYEQYF. The CDR3 nucleotides are TGTGCCAGCAGCTCGGAGGTCCTATCCTACGAGCAGTACTTC. This chain joins TRBV4-2 and TRBJ2-7; D perhaps matches TRBD2 (5 bases). The CDR3 has 14 residues. The V gene's germline CDR1 is LGHNA and CDR2 YNFKEQ. Trimming removed 5 bases from V and 1 base from J, with 12 bases in between.

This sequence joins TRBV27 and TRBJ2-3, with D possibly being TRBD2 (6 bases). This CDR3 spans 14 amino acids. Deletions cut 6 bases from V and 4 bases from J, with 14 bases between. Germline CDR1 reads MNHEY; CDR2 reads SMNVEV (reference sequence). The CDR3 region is CASSPTWEADTQYF. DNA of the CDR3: TGTGCCAGCAGCCCTACCTGGGAGGCAGATACGCAGTATTTT.

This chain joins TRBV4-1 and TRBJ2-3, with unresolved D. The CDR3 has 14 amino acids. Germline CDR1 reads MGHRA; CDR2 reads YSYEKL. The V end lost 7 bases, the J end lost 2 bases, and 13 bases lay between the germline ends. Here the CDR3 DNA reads TGCGCCAGCAACCGCCGGGTCACCACAGATACGCAGTATTTT. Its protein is CASNRRVTTDTQYF.

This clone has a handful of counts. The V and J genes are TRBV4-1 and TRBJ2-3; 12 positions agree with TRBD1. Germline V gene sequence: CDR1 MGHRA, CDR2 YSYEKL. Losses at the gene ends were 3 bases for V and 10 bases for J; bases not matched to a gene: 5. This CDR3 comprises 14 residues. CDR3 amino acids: CASSQGQGADSQYF. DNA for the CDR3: TGCGCCAGCAGCCAGGGACAGGGGGCGGATTCGCAGTATTTT.

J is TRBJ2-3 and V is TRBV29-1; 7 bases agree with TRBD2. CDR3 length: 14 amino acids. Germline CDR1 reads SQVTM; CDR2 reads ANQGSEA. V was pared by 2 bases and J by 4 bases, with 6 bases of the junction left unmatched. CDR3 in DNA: TGCAGCGTTGAACCAGCGGGACGTGCAGATACGCAGTATTTT. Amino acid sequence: CSVEPAGRADTQYF.

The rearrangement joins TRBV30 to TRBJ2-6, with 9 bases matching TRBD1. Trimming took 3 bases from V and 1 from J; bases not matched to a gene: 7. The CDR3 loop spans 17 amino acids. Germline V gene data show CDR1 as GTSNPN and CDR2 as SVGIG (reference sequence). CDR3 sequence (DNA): TGTGCCTGGAGGCCCGGGACAGGGTTTTCTGGGGCCAACGTCCTGACTTTC. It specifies CAWRPGTGFSGANVLTF.

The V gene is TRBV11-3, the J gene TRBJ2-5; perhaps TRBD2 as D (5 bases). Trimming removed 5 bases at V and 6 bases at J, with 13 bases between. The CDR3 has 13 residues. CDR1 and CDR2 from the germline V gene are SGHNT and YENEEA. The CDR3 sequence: CASSHLDWKTQYF. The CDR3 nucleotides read TGTGCCAGCAGCCACCTGGACTGGAAGACCCAGTACTTC.

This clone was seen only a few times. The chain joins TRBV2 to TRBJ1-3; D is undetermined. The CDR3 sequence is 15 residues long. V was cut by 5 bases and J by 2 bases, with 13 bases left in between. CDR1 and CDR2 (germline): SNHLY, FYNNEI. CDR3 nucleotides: TGTGCCAGCAGTCAGGAAGGATTCACTGGAAACACCATATATTTT. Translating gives CASSQEGFTGNTIYF. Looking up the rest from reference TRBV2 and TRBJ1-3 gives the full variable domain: EPEVTQTPSHQVTQMGQEVILRCVPISNHLYFYWYRQILGQKVEFLVSFYNNEISEKSEIFDDQFSVERPDGSNFTLKIRSTKLEDSAMYFCASSQEGFTGNTIYFGEGSWLTVV.

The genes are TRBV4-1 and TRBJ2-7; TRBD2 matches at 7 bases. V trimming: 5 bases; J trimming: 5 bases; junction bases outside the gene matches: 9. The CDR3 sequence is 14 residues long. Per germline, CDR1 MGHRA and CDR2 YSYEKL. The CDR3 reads CASSLRESPHEQYF. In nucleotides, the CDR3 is TGCGCCAGCAGCTTGCGGGAGTCCCCCCACGAGCAGTACTTC.

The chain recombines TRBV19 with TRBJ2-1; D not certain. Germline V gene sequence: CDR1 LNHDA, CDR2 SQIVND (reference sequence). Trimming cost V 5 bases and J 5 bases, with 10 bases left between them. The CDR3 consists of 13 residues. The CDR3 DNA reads TGTGCCAGTAGTTTCCTAGGCGACAATGAGCAGTTCTTC. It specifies CASSFLGDNEQFF. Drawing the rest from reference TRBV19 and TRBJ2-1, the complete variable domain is DGGITQSPKYLFRKEGQNVTLSCEQNLNHDAMYWYRQDPGQGLRLIYYSQIVNDFQKGDIAEGYSVSREKKESFPLTVTSAQKNPTAFYLCASSFLGDNEQFFGPGTRLTVL.